This T cell receptor beta chain was found in a study of T cells in Graves' hyperthyroidism and ophthalmopathy (dated by TCRdb to between 2018 and 2021). About the investigation overall: Peripheral blood was sampled at the time of initial diagnosis, prior to any treatment. To identify TCR V-J signatures that set the groups apart, the researchers used a discovery cohort of more than 95 patients, made up of around 42 with Graves' ophthalmopathy and 55 to 65 with stable Graves' hyperthyroidism. An independent validation cohort of 18 to 20 hyperthyroidism patients and more than 15 patients who later progressed to ophthalmopathy tested prospective prediction of ophthalmopathy. For training and testing, the roughly 100 patients in the discovery cohort were randomly divided in a 7:3 ratio. The study also compared thyroid tissue and blood T-cell repertoires from a handful of Graves' hyperthyroidism patients. After sampling, hyperthyroidism patients received methimazole starting at 30 mg daily, and ophthalmopathy patients received high-dose intravenous methylprednisolone. TCR Vbeta CDR3 sequencing of 120 to 150 peripheral blood samples (approximately 44 ophthalmopathy, around 80 hyperthyroidism and roughly 17 progressor patients) is reported in the paper. Study-wide findings and limitations: Ophthalmopathy was separated from stable hyperthyroidism by a 13 V-J signature model, with around 90% sensitivity and about 81% specificity obtained in cross-validation and 80%/75% obtained in testing. Sample size was not statistically predetermined, and investigators were not blinded to group allocation. Most expanded thyroid clonotypes (frequency above 0.001) were also detected in blood, a finding suggesting that blood repertoires may reflect thyroid immune responses. In validation, the model predicted progression to ophthalmopathy with 60% to 71% sensitivity and about 72% specificity, a median of about 6.7 months before onset.

This clonotype was recorded many times. The clone's antigen remains unknown. Base qualities are not recorded, but no much larger clone differs from it by a single base. Ophthalmopathy patients had moderately to severely active disease, with a Clinical Activity Score of 3 or more, a NOSPECS grade of 4 or more, and a disease duration of less than 3 months. Patients with uncontrolled infections, other autoimmune diseases, pregnancy or lactation were excluded. Diagnoses were based on clinical symptoms, serum thyroxine and TRAb, thyroid ultrasound and orbital computed tomography. PBMCs were isolated from about 9.2 ml of fresh peripheral blood by Ficoll-Paque density gradient centrifugation. Total RNA was extracted with Trizol reagent, and quality was checked on an Agilent 2100 Bioanalyzer. From the cysteine through the phenylalanine, the CDR3 covers 16 amino acids. The only DNA kept is the CDR3, 48 bases in frame from the first base. CDR1 and CDR2 were assigned from the germline V gene as SGHAT and FQNNGV. Trimming leaves V shorter by 5 bases and J shorter by 8 bases, with the junction holding 15 bases beyond the gene matches.

Amplification of TCR beta CDR3 regions was carried out from RNA transcripts. The first round of RT-PCR for the TCR CDR3 was performed with the HTBI primer set and the Qiagen OneStep RT-PCR kit. The libraries were constructed in a second round of multiplex PCR and then size-selected and purified. The libraries were sequenced on an Illumina HiSeq2000 using paired-end 100 bp reads. The published analysis was carried out like this. Raw data were processed with SOAPnuke, discarding reads with adapters, uncalled bases, mean Phred below 15, or no exact constant-primer or identifier match. COPE v1.2.5 was used to merge high-quality paired reads, and clonotypes were defined as unique nucleotide sequences. Clonotypes were aligned to IMGT TRBV, TRBD and TRBJ reference segments using MiTCR v1.1. Only V-J combinations with frequency above 0.0001, covering roughly 99% of repertoires, were analysed. A TCS score was defined as the ratio of F50 (clonal expansion) to E x V (chaos), with BLOSUM62-based TCRdist applied between CDR3 peptides within each V-J. Welch's t-statistics and random forest reduced 500 to 650 V-J features to 13, which were used in a naive Bayes classifier (R e1071). TCRdb redid the processing of the public reads, applying fastp at Q25 and MiXCR, and retained in-frame beta chains. Entries that share a CDR3 protein sequence are merged under the most common genes and DNA. The V and J calls shown here were made by TCRdb, not taken from the authors' results. In all, the sample holds roughly 350,000 distinct CDR3 sequences, and roughly an eighth of those were seen once. 34% of the sample is in the top ten clones.

Sample: blood. This sequence was found in a woman in her thirties or forties with Graves' ophthalmopathy. The receptor chain draws on TRBV11-2 and TRBJ1-2; the central 9 bases match TRBD1. The DNA sequence is as follows: TGTGCCAGCAGCCTCCTTTCGACAGGGGGATCATACGGCTACACCTTC. This gives the protein CASSLLSTGGSYGYTF.